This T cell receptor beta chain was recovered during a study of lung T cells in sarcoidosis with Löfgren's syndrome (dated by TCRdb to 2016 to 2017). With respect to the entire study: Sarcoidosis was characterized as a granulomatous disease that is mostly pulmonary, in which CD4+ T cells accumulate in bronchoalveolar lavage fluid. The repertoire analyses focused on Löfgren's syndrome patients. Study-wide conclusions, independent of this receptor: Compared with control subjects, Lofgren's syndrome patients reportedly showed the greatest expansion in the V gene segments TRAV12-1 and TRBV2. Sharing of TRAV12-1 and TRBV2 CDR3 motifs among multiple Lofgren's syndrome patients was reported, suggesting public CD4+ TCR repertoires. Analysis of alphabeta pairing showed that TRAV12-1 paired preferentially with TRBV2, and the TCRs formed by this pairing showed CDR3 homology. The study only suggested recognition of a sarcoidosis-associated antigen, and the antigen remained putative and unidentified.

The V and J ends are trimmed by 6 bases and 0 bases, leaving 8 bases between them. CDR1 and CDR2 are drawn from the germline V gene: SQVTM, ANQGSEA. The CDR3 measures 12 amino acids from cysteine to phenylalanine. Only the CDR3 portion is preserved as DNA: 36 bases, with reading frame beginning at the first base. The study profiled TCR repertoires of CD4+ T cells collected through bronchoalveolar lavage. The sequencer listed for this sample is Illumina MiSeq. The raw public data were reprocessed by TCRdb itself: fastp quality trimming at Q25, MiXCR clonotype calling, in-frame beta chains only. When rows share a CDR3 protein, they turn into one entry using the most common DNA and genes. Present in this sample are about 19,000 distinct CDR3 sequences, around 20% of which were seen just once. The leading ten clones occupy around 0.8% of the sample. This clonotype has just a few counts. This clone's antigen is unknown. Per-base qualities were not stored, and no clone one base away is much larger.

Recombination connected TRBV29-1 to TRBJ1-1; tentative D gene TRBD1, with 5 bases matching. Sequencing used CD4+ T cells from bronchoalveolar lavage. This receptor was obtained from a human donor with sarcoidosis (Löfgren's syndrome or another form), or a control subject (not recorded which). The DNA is TGCAGCGTAAGACAGCTGAACACTGAAGCTTTCTTT. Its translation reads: CSVRQLNTEAFF.